The rows below give T cell receptor beta chains drawn from one sample of a study of response to subunit inactivated influenza vaccine. TCRdb re-called the RT-PCR reads with MiXCR, one entry per CDR3 protein. The table includes more than 450,000 distinct CDR3 sequences, 6.5% to 8% detected once. This sample comprised PBMCs from blood, obtained less than 30 months after vaccination. These receptors originate from a man aged 45 to 75 who received an inactivated influenza vaccine. Each CDR3 is given with its conserved first and last residue. D genes are given only for firm matches. A clone size is listed for some rows: how often the clone was seen (once, few, many), or a class if it is expanded.

j_gene	v_gene	len	abundance	d_gene	CDR3aa	CDR3nt
TRBJ2-7	TRBV5-1	14	many	NA	CASSVSGNSYEQYF	TGCGCCAGCAGCGTCTCAGGGAACTCCTACGAGCAGTACTTC
TRBJ2-5	TRBV29-1	11	NA	NA	CSGQGVETQYF	TGCAGCGGACAAGGGGTGGAGACCCAGTACTTC
TRBJ2-3	TRBV3-1	18	NA	TRBD2	CASSQDGFRLAGGDTQYF	TGTGCCAGCAGCCAAGATGGATTTAGACTAGCGGGGGGAGATACGCAGTATTTT
TRBJ2-7	TRBV29-1	13	NA	TRBD1	CSAQGQGGYEQYF	TGCAGCGCCCAGGGACAGGGGGGATACGAGCAGTACTTC
TRBJ2-4	TRBV12-3/TRBV12-4	13	NA	NA	CASSFSGGLVQYF	TGTGCCAGCAGTTTTTCCGGGGGGCTGGTTCAGTACTTC
TRBJ2-5	TRBV7-2	15	many	NA	CASSYGVGLKETQYF	TGTGCCAGCAGCTACGGAGTTGGGCTAAAAGAGACCCAGTACTTC
TRBJ2-7	TRBV7-8	14	many	NA	CASSISVPSYEQYF	TGTGCCAGCAGCATTAGCGTACCTTCCTACGAGCAGTACTTC
TRBJ1-2	TRBV6-5	13	few	TRBD1	CASSYDRARGYTF	TGTGCCAGCAGCTACGACAGGGCTCGCGGCTACACCTTC
TRBJ2-1	TRBV5-1	16	few	TRBD2	CASRPSSGSSYNEQFF	TGCGCCAGCAGGCCGTCAAGCGGGAGCTCCTACAATGAGCAGTTCTTC
TRBJ2-5	TRBV28	14	few	NA	CASSLGDLRETQYF	TGTGCCAGCAGTTTGGGAGACCTCCGGGAGACCCAGTACTTC
TRBJ2-7	TRBV3-1	14	many	TRBD1	CASSQSGQGTEQYF	TGTGCCAGCAGCCAATCCGGACAGGGGACCGAGCAGTACTTC
TRBJ2-5	TRBV5-1	15	few	NA	CASSLVGEIQETQYF	TGCGCCAGCAGCTTGGTAGGGGAAATACAAGAGACCCAGTACTTC
TRBJ2-1	TRBV5-1	20	few	TRBD2	CASSSGLAGYPLTSYNEQFF	TGCGCCAGCAGCTCGGGACTAGCGGGATACCCCCTAACCTCCTACAATGAGCAGTTCTTC